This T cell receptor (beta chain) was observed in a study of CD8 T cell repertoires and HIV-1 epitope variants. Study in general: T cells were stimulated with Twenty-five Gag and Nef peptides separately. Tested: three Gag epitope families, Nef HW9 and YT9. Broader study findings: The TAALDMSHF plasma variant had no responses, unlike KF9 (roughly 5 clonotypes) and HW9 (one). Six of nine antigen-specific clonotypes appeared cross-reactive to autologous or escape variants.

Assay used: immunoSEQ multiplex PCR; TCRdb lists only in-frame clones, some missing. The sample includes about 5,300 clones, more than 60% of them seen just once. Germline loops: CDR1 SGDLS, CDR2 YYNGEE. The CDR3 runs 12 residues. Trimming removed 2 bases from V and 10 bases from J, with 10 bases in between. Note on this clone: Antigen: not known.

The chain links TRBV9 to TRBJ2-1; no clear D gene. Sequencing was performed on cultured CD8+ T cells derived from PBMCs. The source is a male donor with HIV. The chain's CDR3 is CASSVNSGEQFF. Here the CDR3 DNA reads TGTGCCAGCAGCGTGAACTCAGGAGAGCAGTTCTTC.